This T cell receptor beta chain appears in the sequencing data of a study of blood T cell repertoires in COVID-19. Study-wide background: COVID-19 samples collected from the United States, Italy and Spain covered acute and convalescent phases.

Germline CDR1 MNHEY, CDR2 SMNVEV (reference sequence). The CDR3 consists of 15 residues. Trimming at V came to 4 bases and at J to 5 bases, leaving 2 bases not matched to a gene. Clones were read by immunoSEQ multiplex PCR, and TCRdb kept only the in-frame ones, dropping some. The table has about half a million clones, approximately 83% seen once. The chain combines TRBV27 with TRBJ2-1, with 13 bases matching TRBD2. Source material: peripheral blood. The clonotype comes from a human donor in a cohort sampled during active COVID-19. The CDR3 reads CASSWGLAGNNEQFF. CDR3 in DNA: TGTGCCAGCAGTTGGGGACTAGCGGGAAACAATGAGCAGTTCTTC.